This TCR beta chain was sequenced for a study of OX40 agonist ivuxolimab in advanced cancers. Across the study: Hepatocellular carcinoma, melanoma, renal cell or head and neck cancer occurred in dose-escalation patients.

The ends were cut back, 4 bases at V and 3 bases at J, with 9 bases in the middle. In germline, CDR1 is MNHEY, CDR2 SVGAGI. The CDR3 spans 14 residues. Study-wide results and limits: Mean expanded clone counts were higher in CD8+ than CD4+ T cells.

Libraries were prepared by immunoSEQ multiplex PCR; TCRdb keeps only in-frame clonotypes and omits some of them. The sample has about 82,000 clones, 86% seen once. Details on this clone: Its matching antigen is unknown.

This clonotype originated in an adult with an advanced solid tumor such as melanoma, head and neck, liver or kidney cancer. This chain links TRBV6-5 with TRBJ1-4; no clear D gene. The sequences come from CD4+ or CD8+ T cells sorted from blood, collected in a trial of the OX40 agonist ivuxolimab. The DNA of the CDR3 is TGTGCCAGCAGTTTAGCCAGACCTAATGAAAAACTGTTTTTT. This translates into CASSLARPNEKLFF.